The next 21 T cell receptor beta chains were all read from a single sample in a study of blood T cell repertoires in COVID-19. Some clones are missing from TCRdb's copy, which holds only in-frame ones; the method was immunoSEQ multiplex PCR. Found here are under 80,000 clones, 82% of them singletons; the top ten hold 11%. Sequenced sample: peripheral blood. These receptors came from a man aged 50 to 60 with acute or convalescent COVID-19.

This sequence joins TRBV7-8 and TRBJ1-1; 8 bases line up with TRBD1. V gave up 5 bases and J gave up 2 bases; unmatched junction bases: 7. The CDR3 is made up of 15 amino acids. Germline CDR1 is SGHVS and CDR2 is FQNEAQ. CDR3 protein: CASSPRTGINTEAFF. In DNA, the CDR3 is TGTGCCAGCAGCCCAAGGACAGGGATAAACACTGAAGCTTTCTTT.

The rearrangement joins TRBV19 to TRBJ1-1; no reliable D call. This CDR3 is 16 amino acids long. V lost 1 base and J 1 base, leaving 13 bases between the germline ends. The V gene's germline CDR1 is LNHDA and CDR2 SQIVND (reference sequence). CDR3 DNA: TGTGCCAGTAGTATAGGGGCAGAGCTCGGGAACACTGAAGCTTTCTTT. Translated, it gives CASSIGAELGNTEAFF.

The chain recombines TRBV27 with TRBJ2-3; 8 bases match TRBD1. CDR3 length: 17 amino acids. The V gene end was trimmed by 5 bases and the J gene end by 4 bases; junction bases not matched to a gene: 14. Germline V CDR1 and CDR2: MNHEY, SMNVEV (reference sequence). This chain's CDR3 is CASSPYPPGGSADTQYF. The CDR3 region has the DNA TGTGCCAGCAGTCCATACCCCCCAGGGGGCAGCGCAGATACGCAGTATTTT.

The chain links TRBV12-3 or TRBV12-4 to TRBJ1-1; D perhaps matches TRBD1 (6 bases). The CDR3 totals 11 residues. The germline V and J ends were trimmed by 8 bases and 4 bases, with 8 bases remaining between them. The CDR3: CASLRGTEAFF. The CDR3 bases are TGTGCCAGCCTCAGGGGCACTGAAGCTTTCTTT.

This chain joins TRBV30 and TRBJ1-1; a weak D match, TRBD1 (6 bases). CDR1 and CDR2 (germline): GTSNPN, SVGIG (reference sequence). V was shortened by 2 bases and J by 11 bases, with 15 bases between the two germline ends. CDR3 size: 12 residues. In DNA, the CDR3 is TGTGCCTGGAGTTCAGGGGAGGGACGCGCTTTCTTT. This encodes CAWSSGEGRAFF. Filled out from reference TRBV30 and TRBJ1-1, the complete variable domain reads SQTIHQWPATLVQPVGSPLSLECTVEGTSNPNLYWYRQAAGRGLQLLFYSVGIGQISSEVPQNLSASRPQDRQFILSSKKLLLSDSGFYLCAWSSGEGRAFFGQGTRLTVV.

The chain employs TRBV10-1 and TRBJ2-1; D remains unclear. CDR3 length equals 14 residues. Trimming pared 0 bases from V and 2 bases from J, leaving 5 bases between. Germline CDR1 reads WNHNN; CDR2 reads SYGVQD (reference sequence). The chain's CDR3 is CASSESSPYNEQFF. The DNA of the CDR3 is TGCGCCAGCAGTGAGTCTAGCCCCTACAATGAGCAGTTCTTC.

The V gene is TRBV19, the J gene TRBJ2-1; 9 positions match TRBD1. Germline loops: CDR1 LNHDA, CDR2 SQIVND (reference sequence). V lost 5 bases, J lost 6 bases, and 8 bases stayed unmatched. The CDR3 sequence is 15 residues long. The CDR3 DNA is TGTGCCAGTAGTGCCCGGGGACAGGGACGCAATGAGCAGTTCTTC. As protein: CASSARGQGRNEQFF.

The V call is TRBV4-3, the J call TRBJ2-1; a possible D gene is TRBD2 (5 bases). Germline values: CDR1 LGHNA, CDR2 YSLEER. The length of the CDR3 is 15 residues. Trimming stripped 1 base from V and 8 bases from J, with 15 bases between. The CDR3 DNA is TGCGCCAGCAGCCAAGTGAGGGCAGATGATTATGAGCAGTTCTTC. Its translation: CASSQVRADDYEQFF.

Only a few counts were recorded for this clone. The chain has TRBV6-1 and TRBJ1-5; tentatively, D is TRBD1 (5 bases). Germline CDR1 and CDR2: MNHNS and SASEGT. V lost 3 bases and J 9 bases, leaving 9 bases between the germline ends. This CDR3 has 12 amino acids. The CDR3: CASSDGGWPQHF. Here the CDR3 DNA reads TGTGCCAGCAGTGACGGGGGGTGGCCCCAGCATTTT.

This sequence joins TRBV4-1 and TRBJ1-2; no firm D call. V lost 3 bases, J lost 2 bases, and 10 bases lay in between. This CDR3 region has 14 residues. Germline V gene lookup returns CDR1 MGHRA and CDR2 YSYEKL. The CDR3 loop is CASSHDGINYGYTF. CDR3 in DNA: TGCGCCAGCAGCCACGACGGGATCAACTATGGCTACACCTTC.

This chain connects TRBV28 to TRBJ2-1, with D hard to call. This CDR3 comprises 17 residues. Germline CDR1 is MDHEN and CDR2 is SYDVKM. The ends were cut back, 7 bases at V and 2 bases at J, with 21 bases in the middle. CDR3 sequence reads: CASIPPIGRLTYNEQFF. CDR3 DNA: TGTGCCAGCATTCCCCCCATTGGGCGCCTTACCTACAATGAGCAGTTCTTC.

The J gene is TRBJ2-2, the V gene TRBV7-8; tentatively, D is TRBD2 (7 bases). Germline CDR1 is SGHVS and CDR2 is FQNEAQ. This CDR3 spans 18 amino acids. Trimming removed 2 bases from V and 6 bases from J, with 22 bases in between. CDR3 sequence: CASSLFAIEGGGPGELFF. CDR3 in DNA: TGTGCCAGCAGCTTATTTGCCATCGAGGGCGGGGGCCCCGGGGAGCTGTTTTTT.

The rearrangement uses TRBV5-4 and TRBJ2-1; 13 bases are shared with TRBD2. The germline CDR1 and CDR2 sequences are SGHNT and YYREEE (reference sequence). V was pared by 4 bases and J by 7 bases, with 8 bases of the junction left unmatched. The CDR3 is 16 residues long. In nucleotides, the CDR3 is TGTGCCAGCAGCGCGCCTGGACTAGCGGGAGTTAATGAGCAGTTCTTC. The encoded protein is CASSAPGLAGVNEQFF.

The genes are TRBV19 and TRBJ2-1, with D unclear. The V and J ends lost 3 bases and 9 bases respectively, with 9 bases between them. In germline, CDR1 is LNHDA, CDR2 SQIVND (reference sequence). The CDR3 runs 12 residues. CDR3 coding DNA: TGTGCCAGTAGTATCAGAAGTTTTGAGCAGTTCTTC. This codes for CASSIRSFEQFF.

The chain links TRBV28 to TRBJ2-1; TRBD2 agrees at 9 bases. The V gene's germline CDR1 is MDHEN and CDR2 SYDVKM. The CDR3 runs to 15 residues. J gave up 4 bases and V 6 bases, and 7 bases lay outside the gene matches. The DNA for the CDR3 is TGTGCCAGCAGAACCCCTAGCGGGAAGTACAATGAGCAGTTCTTC. Protein product: CASRTPSGKYNEQFF.

The V gene is TRBV6-2 or TRBV6-3, the J gene TRBJ2-6; D perhaps matches TRBD1 (7 bases). Trimming took 5 bases from V and 4 from J, leaving 9 bases between them. This CDR3 is built from 14 residues. The germline gives CDR1 MNHEY, CDR2 SVGEGT. For the CDR3, the DNA is TGTGCCAGCAGTCAGGGGGGCGGGGCCAACGTCCTGACTTTC. It is translated as CASSQGGGANVLTF.

The gene calls are TRBV9 and TRBJ2-5; TRBD1 matches 8 bases. CDR1 is SGDLS and CDR2 is YYNGEE in the germline V gene. V lost 0 bases to trimming and J lost 3 bases; unmatched junction nucleotides: 4. The CDR3 totals 15 residues. The CDR3 region is CASSVAGGRKETQYF. CDR3 DNA sequence: TGTGCCAGCAGCGTAGCAGGGGGCCGAAAAGAGACCCAGTACTTC.

The chain joins TRBV9 to TRBJ1-1; the D is unclear. The CDR3 sequence is 15 residues long. V was shortened by 0 bases and J by 0 bases, with 9 bases between the two germline ends. The germline V gene encodes CDR1 SGDLS and CDR2 YYNGEE. The CDR3 reads CASSVGSAMNTEAFF. The CDR3 DNA reads as TGTGCCAGCAGCGTAGGGTCCGCTATGAACACTGAAGCTTTCTTT.

The chain uses TRBV24-1 and TRBJ1-5, with 8 positions matching TRBD1. J was trimmed by 2 bases and V by 9 bases; bases with no gene match: 8. Germline-derived CDR1 and CDR2 are KGHDR and SFDVKD. The CDR3 consists of 15 residues. CDR3 amino acids: CATGAGQAGNQPQHF. The DNA of the CDR3 is TGTGCCACCGGGGCGGGACAGGCAGGCAATCAGCCCCAGCATTTT.

V usage is TRBV6-5 and J usage is TRBJ2-7; TRBD1 is a possible D gene (6 bases). CDR3 length: 13 amino acids. Germline assignment: CDR1 MNHEY and CDR2 SVGAGI. V was clipped by 2 bases and J by 2 bases, with 7 bases between them. The CDR3 loop reads CASSYRDTYEQYF. DNA of the CDR3: TGTGCCAGCAGTTACCGGGACACCTACGAGCAGTACTTC.

The rearrangement joins TRBV6-6 to TRBJ1-2; perhaps TRBD1 as D (5 bases). Trimming removed 7 bases from V and 4 bases from J, with 13 bases in between. Germline V gene lookup returns CDR1 MNHNY and CDR2 SVGAGI (reference sequence). This CDR3 is 13 amino acids long. CDR3: CASIRQLFYGYTF. CDR3 nucleotides: TGTGCCAGCATCAGACAGTTATTCTATGGCTACACCTTC.